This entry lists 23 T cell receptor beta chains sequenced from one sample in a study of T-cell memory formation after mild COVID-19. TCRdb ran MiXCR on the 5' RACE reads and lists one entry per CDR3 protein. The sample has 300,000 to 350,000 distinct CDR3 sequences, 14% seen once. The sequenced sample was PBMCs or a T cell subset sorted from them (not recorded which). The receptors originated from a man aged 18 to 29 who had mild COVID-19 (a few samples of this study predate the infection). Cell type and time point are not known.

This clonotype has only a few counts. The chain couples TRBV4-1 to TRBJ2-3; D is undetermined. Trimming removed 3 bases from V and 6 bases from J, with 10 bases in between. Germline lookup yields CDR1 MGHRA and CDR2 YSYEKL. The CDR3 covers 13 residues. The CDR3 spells CASSQEPRDTQYF. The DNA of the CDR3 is TGCGCCAGCAGCCAGGAACCCCGGGATACGCAGTATTTT.

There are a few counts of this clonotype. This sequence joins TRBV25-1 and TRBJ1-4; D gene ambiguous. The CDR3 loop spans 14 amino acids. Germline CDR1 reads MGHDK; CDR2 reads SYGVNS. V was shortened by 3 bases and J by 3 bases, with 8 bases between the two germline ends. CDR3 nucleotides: TGTGCCAGCAGTGATATACAGTCTAATGAAAAACTGTTTTTT. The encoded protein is CASSDIQSNEKLFF. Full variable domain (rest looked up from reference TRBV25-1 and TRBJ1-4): EADIYQTPRYLVIGTGKKITLECSQTMGHDKMYWYQQDPGMELHLIHYSYGVNSTEKGDLSSESTVSRIRTEHFPLTLESARPSHTSQYLCASSDIQSNEKLFFGSGTQLSVL.

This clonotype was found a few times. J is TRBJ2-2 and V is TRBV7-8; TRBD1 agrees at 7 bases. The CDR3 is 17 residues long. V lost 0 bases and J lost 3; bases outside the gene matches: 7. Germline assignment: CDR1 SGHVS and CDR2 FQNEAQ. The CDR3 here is CASSLAPRGRDTGELFF. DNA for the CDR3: TGTGCCAGCAGCTTAGCGCCGAGGGGGCGCGACACCGGGGAGCTGTTTTTT.

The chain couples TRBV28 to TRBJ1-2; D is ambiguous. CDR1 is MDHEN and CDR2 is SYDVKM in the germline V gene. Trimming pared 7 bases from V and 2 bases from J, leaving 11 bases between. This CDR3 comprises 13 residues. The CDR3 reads CASTTPANYGYTF. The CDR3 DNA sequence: TGTGCCAGCACCACACCTGCCAACTATGGCTACACCTTC.

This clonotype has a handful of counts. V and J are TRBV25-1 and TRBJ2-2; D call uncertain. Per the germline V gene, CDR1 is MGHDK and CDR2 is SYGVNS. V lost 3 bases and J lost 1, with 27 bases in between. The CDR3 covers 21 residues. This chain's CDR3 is CASSDEIQVIIGRENTGELFF. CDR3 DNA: TGTGCCAGCAGTGATGAGATTCAGGTCATCATTGGAAGGGAGAACACCGGGGAGCTGTTTTTT.

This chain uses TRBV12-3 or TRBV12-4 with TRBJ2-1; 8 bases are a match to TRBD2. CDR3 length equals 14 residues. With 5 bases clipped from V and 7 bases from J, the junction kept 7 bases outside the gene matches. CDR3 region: CASSPAGEGNEQFF. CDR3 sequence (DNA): TGTGCCAGCAGTCCAGCGGGGGAGGGGAATGAGCAGTTCTTC.

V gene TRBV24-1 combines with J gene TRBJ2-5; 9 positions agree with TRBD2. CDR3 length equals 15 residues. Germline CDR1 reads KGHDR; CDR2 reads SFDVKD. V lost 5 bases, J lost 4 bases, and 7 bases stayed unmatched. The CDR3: CATSGLAGTRETQYF. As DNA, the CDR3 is TGTGCCACCAGTGGGCTAGCGGGGACCAGAGAGACCCAGTACTTC.

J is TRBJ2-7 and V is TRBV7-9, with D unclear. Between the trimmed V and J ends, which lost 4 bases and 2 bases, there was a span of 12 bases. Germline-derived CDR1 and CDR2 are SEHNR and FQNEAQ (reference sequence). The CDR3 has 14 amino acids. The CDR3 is CASSSGLKPYEQYV. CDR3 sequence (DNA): TGTGCCAGCAGCTCCGGCCTAAAACCCTACGAGCAGTACGTC.

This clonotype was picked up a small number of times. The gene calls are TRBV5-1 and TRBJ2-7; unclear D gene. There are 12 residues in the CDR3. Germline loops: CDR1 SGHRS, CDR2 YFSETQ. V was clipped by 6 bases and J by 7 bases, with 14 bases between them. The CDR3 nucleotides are TGCGCCAGCACTATGGATTCAGATGAGCAGTACTTC. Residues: CASTMDSDEQYF.

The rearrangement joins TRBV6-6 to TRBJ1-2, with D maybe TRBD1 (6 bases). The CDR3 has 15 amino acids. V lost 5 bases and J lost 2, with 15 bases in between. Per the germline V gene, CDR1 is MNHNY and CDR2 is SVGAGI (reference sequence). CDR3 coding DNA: TGTGCCAGCAGTCGACAGGTTCGGGTGAACTATGGCTACACCTTC. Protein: CASSRQVRVNYGYTF.

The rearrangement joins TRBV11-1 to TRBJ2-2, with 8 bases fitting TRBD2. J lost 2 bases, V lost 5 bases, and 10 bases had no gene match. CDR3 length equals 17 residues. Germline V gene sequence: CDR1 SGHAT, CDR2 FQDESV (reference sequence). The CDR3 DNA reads TGTGCCAGCAGCCCCCGGGAGGGAGCCAGAAACACCGGGGAGCTGTTTTTT. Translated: CASSPREGARNTGELFF. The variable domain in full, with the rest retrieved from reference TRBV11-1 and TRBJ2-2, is EAEVAQSPRYKITEKSQAVAFWCDPISGHATLYWYRQILGQGPELLVQFQDESVVDDSQLPKDRFSAERLKGVDSTLKIQPAELGDSAMYLCASSPREGARNTGELFFGEGSRLTVL.

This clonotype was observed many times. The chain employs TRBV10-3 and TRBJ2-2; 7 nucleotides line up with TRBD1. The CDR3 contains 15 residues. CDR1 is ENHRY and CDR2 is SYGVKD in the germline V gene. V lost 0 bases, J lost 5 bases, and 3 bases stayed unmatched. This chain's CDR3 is CAISESQQGTGELFF. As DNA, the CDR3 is TGTGCCATCAGTGAGTCCCAACAGGGGACCGGGGAGCTGTTTTTT.

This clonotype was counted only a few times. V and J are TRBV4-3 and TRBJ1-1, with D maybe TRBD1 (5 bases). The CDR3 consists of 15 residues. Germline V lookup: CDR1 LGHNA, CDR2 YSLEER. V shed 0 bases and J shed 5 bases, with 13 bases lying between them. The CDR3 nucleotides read TGCGCCAGCAGCCAAGACCCCAGGGCTGAGACTGAAGCTTTCTTT. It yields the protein CASSQDPRAETEAFF.

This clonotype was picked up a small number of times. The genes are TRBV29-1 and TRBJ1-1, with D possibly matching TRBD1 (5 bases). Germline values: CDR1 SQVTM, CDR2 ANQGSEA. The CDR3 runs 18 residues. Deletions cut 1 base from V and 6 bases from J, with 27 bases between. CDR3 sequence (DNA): TGCAGCGTTGAAGTAGAGAAGCCGGGGGGTGTCCGTTATCCTGAAGCTTTCTTT. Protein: CSVEVEKPGGVRYPEAFF.

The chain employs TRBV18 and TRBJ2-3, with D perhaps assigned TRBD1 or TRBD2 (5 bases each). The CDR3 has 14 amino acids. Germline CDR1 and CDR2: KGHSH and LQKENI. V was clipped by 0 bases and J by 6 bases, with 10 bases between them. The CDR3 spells CASSPPWGIDTQYF. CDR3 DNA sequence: TGTGCCAGCTCACCACCGTGGGGGATCGATACGCAGTATTTT.

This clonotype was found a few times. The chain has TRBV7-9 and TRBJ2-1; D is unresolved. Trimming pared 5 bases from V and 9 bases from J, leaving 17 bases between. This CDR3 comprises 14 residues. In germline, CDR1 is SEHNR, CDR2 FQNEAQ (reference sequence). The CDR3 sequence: CASSPLLGSAEQFF. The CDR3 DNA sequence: TGTGCCAGCAGCCCACTTTTGGGGTCGGCTGAGCAGTTCTTC.

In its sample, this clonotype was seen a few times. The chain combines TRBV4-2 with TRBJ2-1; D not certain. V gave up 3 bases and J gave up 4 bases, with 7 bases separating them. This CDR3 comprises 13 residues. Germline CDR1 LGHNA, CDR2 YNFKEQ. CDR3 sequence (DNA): TGTGCCAGCAGCCAGGCAGAGTACAATGAGCAGTTCTTC. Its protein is CASSQAEYNEQFF.

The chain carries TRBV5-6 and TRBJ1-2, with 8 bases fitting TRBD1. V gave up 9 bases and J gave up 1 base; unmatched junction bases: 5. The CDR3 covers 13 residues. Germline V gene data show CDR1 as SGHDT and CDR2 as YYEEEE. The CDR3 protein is CATGQGLNYGYTF. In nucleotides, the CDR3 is TGTGCCACCGGACAGGGCCTTAACTATGGCTACACCTTC.

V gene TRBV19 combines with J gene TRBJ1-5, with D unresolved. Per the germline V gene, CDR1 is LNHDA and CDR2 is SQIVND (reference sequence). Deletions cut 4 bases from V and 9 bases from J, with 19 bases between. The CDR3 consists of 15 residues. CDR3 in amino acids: CASSKLDGGGGPQHF. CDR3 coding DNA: TGTGCCAGTAGTAAACTCGACGGTGGAGGAGGGCCCCAGCATTTT. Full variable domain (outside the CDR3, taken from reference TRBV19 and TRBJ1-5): DGGITQSPKYLFRKEGQNVTLSCEQNLNHDAMYWYRQDPGQGLRLIYYSQIVNDFQKGDIAEGYSVSREKKESFPLTVTSAQKNPTAFYLCASSKLDGGGGPQHFGDGTRLSIL.

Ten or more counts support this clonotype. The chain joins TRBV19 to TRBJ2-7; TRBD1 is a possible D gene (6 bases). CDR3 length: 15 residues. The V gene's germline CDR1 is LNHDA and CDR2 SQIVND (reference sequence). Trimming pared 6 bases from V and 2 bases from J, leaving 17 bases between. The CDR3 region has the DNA TGTGCCAGTAGAACGGACAGCCAACTTACCTACGAGCAGTACTTC. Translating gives CASRTDSQLTYEQYF.

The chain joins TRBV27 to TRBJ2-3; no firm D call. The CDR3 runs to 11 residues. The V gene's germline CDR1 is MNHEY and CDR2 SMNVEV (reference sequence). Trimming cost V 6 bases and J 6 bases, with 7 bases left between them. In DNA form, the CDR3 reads TGTGCCAGCAGGAGTGTTGATACGCAGTATTTT. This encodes CASRSVDTQYF.

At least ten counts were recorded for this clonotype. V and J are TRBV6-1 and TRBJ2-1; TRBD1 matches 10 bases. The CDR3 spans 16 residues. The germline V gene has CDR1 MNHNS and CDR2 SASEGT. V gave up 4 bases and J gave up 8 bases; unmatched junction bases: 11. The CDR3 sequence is CASSGDPGQGSDEQFF. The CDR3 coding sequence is TGTGCCAGCAGTGGAGACCCGGGACAGGGGAGCGATGAGCAGTTCTTC.

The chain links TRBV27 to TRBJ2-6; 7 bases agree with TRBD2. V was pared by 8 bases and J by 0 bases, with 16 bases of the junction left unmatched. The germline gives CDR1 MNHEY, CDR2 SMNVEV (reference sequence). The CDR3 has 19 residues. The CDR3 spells CASVEWGGSLSSGANVLTF. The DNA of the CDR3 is TGTGCCAGCGTCGAGTGGGGAGGGAGCCTTAGCTCTGGGGCCAACGTCCTGACTTTC. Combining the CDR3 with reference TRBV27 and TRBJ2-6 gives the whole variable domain EAQVTQNPRYLITVTGKKLTVTCSQNMNHEYMSWYRQDPGLGLRQIYYSMNVEVTDKGDVPEGYKVSRKEKRNFPLILESPSPNQTSLYFCASVEWGGSLSSGANVLTFGAGSRLTVL.